These 27 T cell receptor beta chains originate from one sample sequenced in a study of human T cells and chemical hapten exposure. Time point: patch test 1, 2 weeks after DPC sensitization. As to treatment: therapeutic diphenylcyclopropenone sensitization with weekly scalp DPC. TCRdb ran MiXCR on the RACE reads and lists one entry per CDR3 protein. The sample holds roughly 180,000 distinct CDR3 sequences, more than 20% seen once. The sample in question was whole blood, obtained in connection with sensitization to the hapten diphenylcyclopropenone (DPC). The source of these receptors is a woman aged 45-59 years with alopecia areata. Some clones in this sample may be carry-over from other donors' samples.

This clonotype appeared a single time. The chain links TRBV6-1 to TRBJ1-1, with no clear D. CDR1 MNHNS and CDR2 SASEGT come from the germline V gene. The CDR3 is 16 residues long. Trimming removed 0 bases at V and 4 bases at J, with 15 bases between. The chain's CDR3 is CASSEAPQTLVTEAFF. The DNA for the CDR3 is TGTGCCAGCAGTGAAGCCCCACAGACTTTGGTCACTGAAGCTTTCTTT.

The gene calls are TRBV29-1 and TRBJ2-1, with 7 positions matching TRBD2. The CDR3 length is 16 residues. Germline V CDR1 and CDR2: SQVTM, ANQGSEA. With 6 bases clipped from V and 8 bases from J, the junction kept 19 bases outside the gene matches. CDR3 protein: CSVGGSRNPSSDEQFF. The CDR3 DNA reads as TGCAGCGTCGGGGGGAGTAGGAACCCCTCTTCCGATGAGCAGTTCTTC.

The chain joins TRBV20-1 to TRBJ1-1; 7 bases fit TRBD1. V gave up 4 bases and J gave up 5 bases; unmatched junction bases: 13. Germline-derived CDR1 and CDR2 are DFQATT and SNEGSKA (reference sequence). The CDR3 has 15 residues. CDR3 sequence reads: CSATYPRGIETEAFF. CDR3 in DNA: TGCAGTGCTACCTATCCCAGGGGGATAGAGACTGAAGCTTTCTTT.

The gene calls are TRBV29-1 and TRBJ2-3; D gene unclear. Germline V gives CDR1 SQVTM, CDR2 ANQGSEA. This CDR3 is built from 11 residues. The V end lost 1 base, the J end lost 11 bases, and 10 bases lay between the germline ends. The CDR3 region has the DNA TGCAGCGTTGAAGGGTCGGGTGGGCAGTATTTT. This gives the protein CSVEGSGGQYF.

V and J are TRBV21-1 and TRBJ2-7; whether TRBD1, the table's D call, matches the DNA was not checked. TRBV21-1 is described as a pseudogene. This CDR3 has 16 residues. DNA for the CDR3: TGTGCCAGCAGCAATTGCGGGAACAGGGTGACCTACGAGCAGTACTTC. Translating it yields CASSNCGNRVTYEQYF.

The CDR3 DNA sequence: TGTGCCAGCAGCCTCGGACAGAAATACAATGAGCAGTTCTTC. It is translated as CASSLGQKYNEQFF. The rearrangement joins TRBV5-4 to TRBJ2-1; possible D gene TRBD1, 6 bases. Trimming cost V 4 bases and J 4 bases, with 12 bases left between them. The CDR3 consists of 14 residues. CDR1 and CDR2 (germline): SGHNT, YYREEE (reference sequence).

The rearrangement uses TRBV19 and TRBJ1-4; D ambiguous. V was trimmed by 7 bases and J by 8 bases, leaving 11 bases between them. There are 12 residues in the CDR3. Germline V lookup: CDR1 LNHDA, CDR2 SQIVND (reference sequence). CDR3 bases: TGTGCCAGTACCACTACTAGAGAAAAACTGTTTTTT. It is translated as CASTTTREKLFF.

This clonotype turned up a few times. The chain is built from TRBV11-2 and TRBJ2-1; 11 nucleotides match TRBD2. CDR3 length: 15 residues. The junction had 1 base not matched to a gene; V was cut back by 3 bases and J by 3 bases. The germline CDR1 and CDR2 sequences are SGHAT and FQNNGV. CDR3 region: CASSFGTSGYNEQFF. In DNA form, the CDR3 reads TGTGCCAGCAGCTTCGGGACTAGCGGCTACAATGAGCAGTTCTTC. Drawing the rest from reference TRBV11-2 and TRBJ2-1, the complete variable domain is EAGVAQSPRYKIIEKRQSVAFWCNPISGHATLYWYQQILGQGPKLLIQFQNNGVVDDSQLPKDRFSAERLKGVDSTLKIQPAKLEDSAVYLCASSFGTSGYNEQFFGPGTRLTVL.

This clonotype appeared a few times. The chain combines TRBV4-2 with TRBJ2-7; D ambiguous. V lost 0 bases and J lost 2, with 8 bases in between. The germline V gene has CDR1 LGHNA and CDR2 YNFKEQ. The CDR3 consists of 14 residues. The CDR3 spells CASSQDSSPYEQYF. The CDR3, as DNA: TGTGCCAGCAGCCAAGATAGTAGTCCCTACGAGCAGTACTTC.

V usage is TRBV29-1 and J usage is TRBJ2-1; 10 bases line up with TRBD2. V was clipped by 5 bases and J by 9 bases; unmatched bases: 10. CDR3 length: 14 residues. Germline loops: CDR1 SQVTM, CDR2 ANQGSEA. The CDR3 region is CSVSFALAGVEQFF. The CDR3 DNA reads as TGCAGCGTTTCGTTCGCCCTAGCGGGAGTTGAGCAGTTCTTC.

The rearrangement links TRBV6-5 to TRBJ2-7; TRBD1 aligns across 8 bases. Germline CDR1 and CDR2: MNHEY and SVGAGI. CDR3 length: 16 amino acids. The V gene end was trimmed by 2 bases and the J gene end by 5 bases; junction bases not matched to a gene: 11. The chain's CDR3 is CASSYLFSTGVHEQYF. In DNA, the CDR3 is TGTGCCAGCAGTTACCTCTTCTCGACAGGGGTCCACGAGCAGTACTTC.

The gene calls are TRBV20-1 and TRBJ2-7; D tentatively reads TRBD1 or TRBD2 (5 bases each). Germline V gene data show CDR1 as DFQATT and CDR2 as SNEGSKA (reference sequence). The CDR3 loop spans 16 amino acids. Trimming took 3 bases from V and 0 from J, leaving 18 bases between them. CDR3 in DNA: TGCAGTGCTAGTCCTACTAGAGTCGGGACCTCCTACGAGCAGTACTTC. It translates to CSASPTRVGTSYEQYF.

The chain is built from TRBV24-1 and TRBJ2-3; D perhaps matches TRBD2 (5 bases). V was trimmed by 5 bases and J by 5 bases, leaving 13 bases between them. Germline V CDR1 and CDR2: KGHDR, SFDVKD. CDR3 size: 14 residues. The CDR3 loop reads CATSGPFSVDTQYF. CDR3 DNA sequence: TGTGCCACCAGTGGCCCTTTTAGCGTAGATACGCAGTATTTT.

Ten or more counts support this clonotype. The CDR3 reads CASSYGGAANVLTF. As DNA, the CDR3 is TGTGCCAGCAGTTACGGGGGGGCGGCCAACGTCCTGACTTTC. The genes are TRBV6-2 or TRBV6-3 and TRBJ2-6, with D perhaps matching TRBD2 (7 bases). The germline V gene encodes CDR1 MNHEY and CDR2 SVGEGT. Deletions cut 2 bases from V and 6 bases from J, with 8 bases between. The CDR3 has 14 amino acids.

The chain combines TRBV4-2 with TRBJ2-7, with D unresolved. CDR1 and CDR2 from the germline V gene are LGHNA and YNFKEQ. CDR3 size: 16 residues. The V and J ends lost 0 bases and 3 bases respectively, with 15 bases between them. The CDR3 DNA is TGTGCCAGCAGCCAAGATGCGTCGGGCAGTTACTACGAGCAGTACTTC. Protein sequence: CASSQDASGSYYEQYF.

This clonotype was recorded many times. V is TRBV5-1 and J is TRBJ1-2; D is possibly TRBD1 (5 bases). V was shortened by 4 bases and J by 4 bases, with 14 bases between the two germline ends. CDR3 length: 14 amino acids. CDR1 and CDR2 from the germline V gene are SGHRS and YFSETQ. The CDR3 region is CASSQPGRPYGYTF. The CDR3 coding sequence is TGCGCCAGCAGCCAGCCGGGACGCCCCTATGGCTACACCTTC. Full variable domain (missing parts from reference TRBV5-1 and TRBJ1-2): KAGVTQTPRYLIKTRGQQVTLSCSPISGHRSVSWYQQTPGQGLQFLFEYFSETQRNKGNFPGRFSGRQFSNSRSEMNVSTLELGDSALYLCASSQPGRPYGYTFGSGTRLTVV.

This clonotype has a handful of counts. J is TRBJ1-5 and V is TRBV9, with D possibly TRBD1 on 5 matching bases. This CDR3 comprises 16 residues. V lost 4 bases and J lost 7, with 21 bases in between. CDR1 and CDR2 (germline): SGDLS, YYNGEE. CDR3 DNA: TGTGCCAGCAGCTCCCGCGGGGGGTCCTCCGGCCAGCCCCAGCATTTT. Its protein is CASSSRGGSSGQPQHF.

The gene calls are TRBV29-1 and TRBJ2-6, with TRBD1 matching over 7 bases. Germline values: CDR1 SQVTM, CDR2 ANQGSEA. This CDR3 is built from 16 residues. After removal of 4 bases from V and 0 bases from J, the junction contained 6 bases not matched to a gene. The CDR3 DNA follows: TGCAGCGTTGGGGGACAGCTTAGCTCTGGGGCCAACGTCCTGACTTTC. It codes for CSVGGQLSSGANVLTF.

The V call is TRBV3-1, the J call TRBJ2-1; D is ambiguous. There are 13 residues in the CDR3. The germline V gene encodes CDR1 LGHDT and CDR2 YNNKEL (reference sequence). V was pared by 1 base and J by 9 bases, with 10 bases between. This chain's CDR3 is CASSQGVRGEQFF. CDR3 nucleotides: TGTGCCAGCAGCCAAGGGGTTCGCGGTGAGCAGTTCTTC.

In this sample, this clonotype turned up a few times. The chain has TRBV20-1 and TRBJ1-1; D is undetermined. The CDR3 totals 12 residues. Trimming took 4 bases from V and 4 from J, leaving 10 bases between them. Germline assignment: CDR1 DFQATT and CDR2 SNEGSKA (reference sequence). DNA for the CDR3: TGCAGTGCTACCAATCTTGTCACTGAAGCTTTCTTT. Protein sequence: CSATNLVTEAFF.

J is TRBJ1-2 and V is TRBV19, with 11 bases fitting TRBD1. CDR1 and CDR2 from the germline V gene are LNHDA and SQIVND (reference sequence). This CDR3 is built from 14 residues. With 10 bases clipped from V and 5 bases from J, the junction kept 9 bases outside the gene matches. In DNA form, the CDR3 reads TGTGCCACAACCGGACAGGGGGCTTGGTATGGCTACACCTTC. Its translation is CATTGQGAWYGYTF.

The V call is TRBV2, the J call TRBJ1-1; perhaps TRBD1 as D (6 bases). CDR3 size: 12 residues. Germline lookup yields CDR1 SNHLY and CDR2 FYNNEI. Trimming took 6 bases from V and 3 from J, leaving 8 bases between them. CDR3 coding DNA: TGTGCCAGCAGGGACAGTCACACTGAAGCTTTCTTT. Its translation: CASRDSHTEAFF.

The CDR3 sequence is CASRTGDVQPQHF. The DNA of the CDR3 is TGTGCCAGCAGGACAGGGGACGTTCAGCCCCAGCATTTT. This chain connects TRBV6-1 to TRBJ1-5, with 8 positions matching TRBD1. Germline V gene sequence: CDR1 MNHNS, CDR2 SASEGT. V shed 6 bases and J 6 bases; nucleotides not matched to a gene: 4. This CDR3 comprises 13 residues.

The CDR3, as DNA: TGTGCCAGCAGCCAAGAGCAGGGGTTCGTCTACACCTTC. As protein: CASSQEQGFVYTF. The J gene is TRBJ1-2, the V gene TRBV3-1, with TRBD1 as a possible D gene (6 bases). CDR1 LGHDT and CDR2 YNNKEL come from the germline V gene (reference sequence). V shed 0 bases and J shed 10 bases, with 12 bases lying between them. CDR3 length equals 13 residues.

The chain recombines TRBV29-1 with TRBJ1-2; 9 nucleotides line up with TRBD1. V shed 6 bases and J 4 bases; nucleotides not matched to a gene: 18. CDR3 length: 17 residues. CDR1 is SQVTM, CDR2 ANQGSEA, per germline. The CDR3: CSVYSVGTGRSFYGYTF. The CDR3 coding sequence is TGCAGCGTCTACTCGGTTGGGACAGGGCGCTCTTTCTATGGCTACACCTTC. Combining the CDR3 with reference TRBV29-1 and TRBJ1-2 gives the whole variable domain SAVISQKPSRDICQRGTSLTIQCQVDSQVTMMFWYRQQPGQSLTLIATANQGSEATYESGFVIDKFPISRPNLTFSTLTVSNMSPEDSSIYLCSVYSVGTGRSFYGYTFGSGTRLTVV.

The J gene is TRBJ2-7, the V gene TRBV20-1, with 7 bases fitting TRBD2. The CDR3 has 13 residues. J gave up 5 bases and V 4 bases, and 8 bases lay outside the gene matches. From germline, CDR1 is DFQATT and CDR2 SNEGSKA (reference sequence). CDR3 in DNA: TGCAGTGCTATGGGCGGGAGCACCCACGAGCAGTACTTC. This encodes CSAMGGSTHEQYF.

This clonotype was seen a handful of times. V and J are TRBV28 and TRBJ1-1; unclear D gene. The germline gives CDR1 MDHEN, CDR2 SYDVKM. The V end lost 8 bases, the J end lost 6 bases, and 16 bases lay between the germline ends. This CDR3 spans 13 amino acids. The CDR3 is CASYIKDVAEAFF. CDR3 nucleotide sequence: TGTGCCAGCTATATAAAGGACGTCGCTGAAGCTTTCTTT. Full variable domain (remainder filled in from reference TRBV28 and TRBJ1-1): DVKVTQSSRYLVKRTGEKVFLECVQDMDHENMFWYRQDPGLGLRLIYFSYDVKMKEKGDIPEGYSVSREKKERFSLILESASTNQTSMYLCASYIKDVAEAFFGQGTRLTVV.